These 10 T cell receptor beta chains came from one sample sequenced in a study of blood T cells in healthy people across ages. It was with a sample-barcoded 5' primer and a J-beta primer mix that a second PCR of about 7 to 12 cycles was run. TCRdb ran MiXCR on the 5' RACE reads and lists one entry per CDR3 protein. The sample has 700,000 to 900,000 distinct CDR3 sequences, approximately 55% seen once. Sequencing used blood. These receptors originate from a man aged 80 or over in good health.

This clonotype occurred once. V gene TRBV3-1 combines with J gene TRBJ2-1; no clear D gene. Germline V CDR1 and CDR2: LGHDT, YNNKEL (reference sequence). V lost 4 bases, J lost 10 bases, and 8 bases lay in between. The CDR3 length is 11 residues. The CDR3 region is CASSLSAEQFF. CDR3 coding DNA: TGTGCCAGCAGCCTTTCGGCGGAGCAGTTCTTC.

This clonotype was detected a few times. The gene calls are TRBV10-3 and TRBJ2-7, with 11 bases identical to TRBD1. Losses at the gene ends were 0 bases for V and 1 base for J; bases not matched to a gene: 2. The CDR3 has 16 amino acids. Looked up from germline, CDR1 is ENHRY and CDR2 is SYGVKD. The CDR3 bases are TGTGCCATCAGTGAGTCCGGGACAGGGGGATCCTACGAGCAGTACTTC. As protein: CAISESGTGGSYEQYF.

The chain is built from TRBV7-9 and TRBJ2-3; D gene ambiguous. This CDR3 comprises 13 residues. The germline CDR1 and CDR2 sequences are SEHNR and FQNEAQ (reference sequence). V gave up 4 bases and J gave up 14 bases, with 19 bases separating them. In nucleotides, the CDR3 is TGTGCCAGCAGCTCCGTAGCTATCAGATACGCGTATTTT. Translation: CASSSVAIRYAYF.

This clonotype was observed a handful of times. V gene TRBV12-3 or TRBV12-4 combines with J gene TRBJ2-7; possible D gene TRBD2, 6 bases. This CDR3 comprises 16 residues. The ends were cut back, 5 bases at V and 2 bases at J, with 19 bases in the middle. CDR3 region: CASSPLVSGIPYEQYF. Written as DNA, the CDR3 is TGTGCCAGCAGTCCCCTCGTTAGCGGCATTCCCTACGAGCAGTACTTC.

This chain connects TRBV11-2 to TRBJ2-3; TRBD2 agrees at 13 bases. The CDR3 is 17 amino acids. Germline V lookup: CDR1 SGHAT, CDR2 FQNNGV. V was pared by 5 bases and J by 14 bases, with 19 bases of the junction left unmatched. Here the CDR3 reads CASSAELAGGPVRDAYF. CDR3 sequence (DNA): TGTGCCAGCAGCGCGGAACTAGCGGGAGGGCCGGTGAGAGACGCGTATTTT.

The chain has TRBV13 and TRBJ2-2; TRBD2 might be the D (6 bases). This CDR3 is 17 amino acids long. Germline CDR1 PRHDT, CDR2 FYEKMQ (reference sequence). V dropped 0 bases and J dropped 1 base, with 12 bases sitting between them. This chain's CDR3 is CASSLGQAGLNTGELFF. In DNA, the CDR3 is TGTGCCAGCAGCTTAGGGCAGGCGGGACTGAACACCGGGGAGCTGTTTTTT.

This sequence joins TRBV30 and TRBJ2-1; D is unclear. The CDR3 loop spans 11 amino acids. Germline V lookup: CDR1 GTSNPN, CDR2 SVGIG (reference sequence). In DNA, the CDR3 is TGTGGGCAAAGCTCCTACAATGAGCAGTTCTTC. This gives the protein CGQSSYNEQFF.

V and J are TRBV7-2 and TRBJ2-5; D might be TRBD1 or TRBD2, each matching 5 bases. The J call may be faulty, since TRBJ2-7 better matches the DNA end. Looked up from germline, CDR1 is SGHTA and CDR2 is FQGNSA. The CDR3 has 14 amino acids. CDR3 region: CASSPGTHSYEQYF. DNA of the CDR3: TGTGCCAGCAGCCCGGGGACCCATAGCTACGAGCAGTACTTC.

The chain links TRBV20-1 to TRBJ2-7, with D possibly TRBD2 on 6 matching bases. V dropped 6 bases and J dropped 0 bases, with 15 bases sitting between them. CDR3 length: 14 residues. Germline loops: CDR1 DFQATT, CDR2 SNEGSKA (reference sequence). The CDR3 DNA follows: TGCAGTGCCCCCGTCCGGGGGAGCTCCTACGAGCAGTACTTC. Its protein is CSAPVRGSSYEQYF.

This clonotype was observed at least ten times. The rearrangement uses TRBV3-1 and TRBJ2-5; either TRBD1 or TRBD2 may fit D (5 bases each). The CDR3 consists of 15 residues. In germline, CDR1 is LGHDT, CDR2 YNNKEL (reference sequence). V gave up 4 bases and J gave up 10 bases, with 22 bases separating them. The CDR3 DNA sequence: TGTGCCAGCAGCCCGGGGCCTGTTTCCGACATCGGCCAGTACTTC. It encodes CASSPGPVSDIGQYF.